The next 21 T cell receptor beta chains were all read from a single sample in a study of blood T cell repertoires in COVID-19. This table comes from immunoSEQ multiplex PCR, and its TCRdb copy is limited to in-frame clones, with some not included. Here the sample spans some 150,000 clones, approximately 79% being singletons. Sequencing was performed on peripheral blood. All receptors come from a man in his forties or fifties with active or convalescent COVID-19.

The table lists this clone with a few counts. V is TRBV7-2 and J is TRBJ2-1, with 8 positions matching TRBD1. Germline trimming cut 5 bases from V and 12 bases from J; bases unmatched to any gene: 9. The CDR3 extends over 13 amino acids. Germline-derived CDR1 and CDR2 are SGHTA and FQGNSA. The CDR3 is CASSAGQGLGQFF. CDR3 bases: TGTGCCAGCAGCGCCGGACAGGGTCTGGGGCAGTTCTTC.

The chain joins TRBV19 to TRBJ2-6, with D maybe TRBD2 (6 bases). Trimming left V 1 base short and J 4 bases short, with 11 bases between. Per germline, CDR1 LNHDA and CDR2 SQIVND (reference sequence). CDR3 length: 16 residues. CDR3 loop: CASSIGPGVGANVLTF. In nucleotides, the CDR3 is TGTGCCAGTAGTATAGGGCCGGGGGTCGGGGCCAACGTCCTGACTTTC.

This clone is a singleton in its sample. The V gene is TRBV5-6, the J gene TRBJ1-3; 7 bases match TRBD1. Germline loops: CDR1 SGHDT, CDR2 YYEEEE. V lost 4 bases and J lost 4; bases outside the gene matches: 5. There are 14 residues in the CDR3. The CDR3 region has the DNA TGTGCCAGCAGCGTCAGACAGGGCGGAAACACCATATATTTT. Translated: CASSVRQGGNTIYF.

The CDR3, as DNA: TGCAGCGTTGAGCATAGACAGGGGGCTGACAATGAGCAGTTCTTC. It yields the protein CSVEHRQGADNEQFF. The chain uses TRBV29-1 and TRBJ2-1; 10 positions agree with TRBD1. From germline, CDR1 is SQVTM and CDR2 ANQGSEA. The ends lost 3 bases at V and 5 bases at J; junction bases unmatched: 7. CDR3 size: 15 residues.

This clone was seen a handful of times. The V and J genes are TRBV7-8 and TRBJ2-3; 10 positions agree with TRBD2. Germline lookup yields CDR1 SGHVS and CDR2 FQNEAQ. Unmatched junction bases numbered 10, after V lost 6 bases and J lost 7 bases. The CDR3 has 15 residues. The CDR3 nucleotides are TGTGCCAGCAGGCTAGCGGGAGCACCGGTAAATACGCAGTATTTT. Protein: CASRLAGAPVNTQYF.

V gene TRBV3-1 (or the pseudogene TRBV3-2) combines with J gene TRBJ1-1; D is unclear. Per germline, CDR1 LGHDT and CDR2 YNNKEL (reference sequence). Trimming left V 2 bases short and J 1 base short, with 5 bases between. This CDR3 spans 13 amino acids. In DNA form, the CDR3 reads TGTGCCAGCAGCCAAACACCGAACACTGAAGCTTTCTTT. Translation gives CASSQTPNTEAFF.

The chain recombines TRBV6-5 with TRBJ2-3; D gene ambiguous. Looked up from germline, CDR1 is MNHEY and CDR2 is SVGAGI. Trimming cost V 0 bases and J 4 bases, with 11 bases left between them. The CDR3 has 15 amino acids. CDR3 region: CASSYSGTEADTQYF. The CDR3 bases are TGTGCCAGCAGTTACTCAGGAACAGAAGCAGATACGCAGTATTTT.

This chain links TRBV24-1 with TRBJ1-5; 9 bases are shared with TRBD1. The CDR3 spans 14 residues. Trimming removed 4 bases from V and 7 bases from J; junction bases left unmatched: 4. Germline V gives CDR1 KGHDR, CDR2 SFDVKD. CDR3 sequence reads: CATSEKQGAQPQHF. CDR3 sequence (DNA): TGTGCCACCAGTGAAAAACAGGGGGCCCAGCCCCAGCATTTT.

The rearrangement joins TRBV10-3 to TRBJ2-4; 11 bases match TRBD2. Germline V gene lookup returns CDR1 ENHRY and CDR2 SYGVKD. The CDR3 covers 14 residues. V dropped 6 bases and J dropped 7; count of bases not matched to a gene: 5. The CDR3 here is CAISELAGENIQYF. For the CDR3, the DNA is TGTGCCATCAGCGAACTAGCGGGAGAGAACATTCAGTACTTC.

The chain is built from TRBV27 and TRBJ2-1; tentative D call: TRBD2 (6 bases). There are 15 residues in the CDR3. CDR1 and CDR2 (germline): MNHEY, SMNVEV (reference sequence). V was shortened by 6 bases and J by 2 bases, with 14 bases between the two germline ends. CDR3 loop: CASSRRGGTYNEQFF. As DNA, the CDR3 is TGTGCCAGCAGCAGACGGGGAGGCACCTACAATGAGCAGTTCTTC.

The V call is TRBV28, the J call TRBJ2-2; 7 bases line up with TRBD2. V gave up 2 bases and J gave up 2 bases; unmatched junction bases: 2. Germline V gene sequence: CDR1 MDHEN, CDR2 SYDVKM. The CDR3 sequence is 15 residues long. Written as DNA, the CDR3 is TGTGCCAGCAGTTTAGGGACTACCAACACCGGGGAGCTGTTTTTT. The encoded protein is CASSLGTTNTGELFF.

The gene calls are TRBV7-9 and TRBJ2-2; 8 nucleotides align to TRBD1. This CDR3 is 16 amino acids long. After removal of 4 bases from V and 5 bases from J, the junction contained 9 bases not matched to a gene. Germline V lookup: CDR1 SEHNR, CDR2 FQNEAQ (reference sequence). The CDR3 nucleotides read TGTGCCAGCAGCTACCCCCTGGACAGGGAAACCGGGGAGCTGTTTTTT. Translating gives CASSYPLDRETGELFF.

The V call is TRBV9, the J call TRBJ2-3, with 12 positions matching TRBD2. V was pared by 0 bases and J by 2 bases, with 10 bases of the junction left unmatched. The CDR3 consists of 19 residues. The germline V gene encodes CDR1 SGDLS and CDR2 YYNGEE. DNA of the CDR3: TGTGCCAGCAGCGTAGCTACTAGCGGGAGGACCCTCATCACAGATACGCAGTATTTT. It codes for CASSVATSGRTLITDTQYF. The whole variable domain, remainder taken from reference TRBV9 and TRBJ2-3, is DSGVTQTPKHLITATGQRVTLRCSPRSGDLSVYWYQQSLDQGLQFLIQYYNGEERAKGNILERFSAQQFPDLHSELNLSSLELGDSALYFCASSVATSGRTLITDTQYFGPGTRLTVL.

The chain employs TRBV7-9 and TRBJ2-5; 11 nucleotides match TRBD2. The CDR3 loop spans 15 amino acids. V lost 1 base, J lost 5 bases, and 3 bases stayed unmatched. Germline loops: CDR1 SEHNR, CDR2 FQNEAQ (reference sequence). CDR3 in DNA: TGTGCCAGCAGCTTAGTGATAGCGGGAGGGGAGACCCAGTACTTC. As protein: CASSLVIAGGETQYF.

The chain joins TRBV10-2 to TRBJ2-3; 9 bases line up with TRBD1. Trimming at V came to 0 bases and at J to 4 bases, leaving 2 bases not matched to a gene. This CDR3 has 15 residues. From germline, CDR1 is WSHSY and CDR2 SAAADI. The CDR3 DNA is TGCGCCAGCAGTGAGTCATACAGGGGGCCAGATACGCAGTATTTT. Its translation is CASSESYRGPDTQYF.

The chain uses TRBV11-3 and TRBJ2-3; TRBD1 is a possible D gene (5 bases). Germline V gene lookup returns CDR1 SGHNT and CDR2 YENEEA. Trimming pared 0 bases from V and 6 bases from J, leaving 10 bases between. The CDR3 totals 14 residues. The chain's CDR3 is CASSLDYPGDTQYF. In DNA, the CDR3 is TGTGCCAGCAGCTTAGACTACCCAGGGGATACGCAGTATTTT.

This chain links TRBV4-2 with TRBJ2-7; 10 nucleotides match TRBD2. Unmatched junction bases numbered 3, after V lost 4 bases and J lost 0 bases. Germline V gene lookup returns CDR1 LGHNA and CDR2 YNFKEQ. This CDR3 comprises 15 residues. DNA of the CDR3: TGTGCCAGCAGCCCTGGACTAGCGGCCTCCTACGAGCAGTACTTC. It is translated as CASSPGLAASYEQYF.

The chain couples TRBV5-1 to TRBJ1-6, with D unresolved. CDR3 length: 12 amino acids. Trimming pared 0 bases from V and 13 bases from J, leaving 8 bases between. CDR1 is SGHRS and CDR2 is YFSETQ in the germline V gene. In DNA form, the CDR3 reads TGCGCCAGCAGCTTGGGTTCCGGGCCCCTCCACTTT. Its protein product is CASSLGSGPLHF.

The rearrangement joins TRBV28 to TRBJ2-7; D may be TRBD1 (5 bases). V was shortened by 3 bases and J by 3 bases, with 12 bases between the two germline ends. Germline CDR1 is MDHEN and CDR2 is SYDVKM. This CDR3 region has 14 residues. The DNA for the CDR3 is TGTGCCAGCAGTTTCTTAGGGGCAGTCTACGAGCAGTACTTC. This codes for CASSFLGAVYEQYF.

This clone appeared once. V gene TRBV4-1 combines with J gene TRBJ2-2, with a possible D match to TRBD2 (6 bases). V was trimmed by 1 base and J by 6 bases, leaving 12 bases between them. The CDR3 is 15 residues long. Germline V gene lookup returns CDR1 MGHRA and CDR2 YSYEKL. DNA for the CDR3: TGCGCCAGCAGCCAAGGTCCGGGGGAGGCCGGGGAGCTGTTTTTT. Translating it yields CASSQGPGEAGELFF.

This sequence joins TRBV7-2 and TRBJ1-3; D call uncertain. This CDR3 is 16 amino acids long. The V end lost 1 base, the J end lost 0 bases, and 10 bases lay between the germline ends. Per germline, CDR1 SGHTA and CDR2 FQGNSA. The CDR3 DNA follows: TGTGCCAGCAGCTTAGGGGAGTCCCGCTCTGGAAACACCATATATTTT. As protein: CASSLGESRSGNTIYF.